These T cell receptor beta chains were read from a single sample in a study of beta chain features in type 1 diabetes. TCRdb keeps only in-frame clones here, not all; method: immunoSEQ multiplex PCR. The profile shows about half a million clones, roughly an eighth of them singletons. Sequenced: naive CD4+ T cells from blood. These receptors were obtained from a woman between 18 and 30 years old in good health. CDR3s include the opening cysteine and the closing phenylalanine or tryptophan. The order of the fields is D gene, J gene, V gene, CDR3 protein. The D gene is left open where the match is weak.

d_gene: -; j_gene: TRBJ2-5; v_gene: TRBV7-2; CDR3aa: CASSPGGAEETQYF
d_gene: -; j_gene: TRBJ2-1; v_gene: TRBV4-3; CDR3aa: CASSRAEYNEQFF
d_gene: -; j_gene: TRBJ2-5; v_gene: TRBV14; CDR3aa: CASSQDISWDNQETQYF
d_gene: -; j_gene: TRBJ1-2; v_gene: TRBV9; CDR3aa: CASSVAAGDYGYTF
d_gene: TRBD2; j_gene: TRBJ2-1; v_gene: TRBV7-3; CDR3aa: CASSHQGLAGWEQFF
d_gene: TRBD1; j_gene: TRBJ2-7; v_gene: TRBV19; CDR3aa: CASQRDRDSYEQYF
d_gene: -; j_gene: TRBJ2-2; v_gene: TRBV9; CDR3aa: CASSAGLSGELFF
d_gene: TRBD1; j_gene: TRBJ2-1; v_gene: TRBV5-1; CDR3aa: CASSRTGAGNEQFF
d_gene: -; j_gene: TRBJ2-3; v_gene: TRBV7-3; CDR3aa: CASSQIVGADTQYF
d_gene: TRBD1; j_gene: TRBJ2-7; v_gene: TRBV12-5; CDR3aa: CASGSGQGYSYEQYF
d_gene: -; j_gene: TRBJ1-3; v_gene: TRBV7-2; CDR3aa: CASSLAGHRGNTIYF
d_gene: -; j_gene: TRBJ2-1; v_gene: TRBV30; CDR3aa: CAWSVRNNEQFF
d_gene: -; j_gene: TRBJ2-2; v_gene: TRBV7-2; CDR3aa: CASSRGVTGELFF
d_gene: -; j_gene: TRBJ2-1; v_gene: TRBV11-3; CDR3aa: CASSLNEQFF
d_gene: -; j_gene: TRBJ1-1; v_gene: TRBV7-9; CDR3aa: CASSLITRKGVAEAFF
d_gene: -; j_gene: TRBJ1-2; v_gene: TRBV4-3; CDR3aa: CASSQDLDGYGYTF
d_gene: -; j_gene: TRBJ1-2; v_gene: TRBV4-3; CDR3aa: CASSQATNYYGYTF
d_gene: -; j_gene: TRBJ2-1; v_gene: TRBV14; CDR3aa: CASSQDWGRVRNEQFF
d_gene: -; j_gene: TRBJ2-3; v_gene: TRBV21-1; CDR3aa: CASSKVAEGRRTDTQYF
d_gene: -; j_gene: TRBJ2-7; v_gene: TRBV5-6; CDR3aa: CASSGSLRGIQGQYF
d_gene: TRBD1; j_gene: TRBJ1-4; v_gene: TRBV25-1; CDR3aa: CASSVRQGEKLFF
d_gene: TRBD1; j_gene: TRBJ1-2; v_gene: TRBV4-1; CDR3aa: CASSLKFDRVIDYGYTF
d_gene: -; j_gene: TRBJ2-1; v_gene: TRBV28; CDR3aa: CASSPSRWEGGNEQFF
d_gene: -; j_gene: TRBJ2-7; v_gene: TRBV7-2; CDR3aa: CASSLVADDVYEQYF
d_gene: TRBD1; j_gene: TRBJ2-5; v_gene: TRBV9; CDR3aa: CASSGRTGGVETQYF
d_gene: -; j_gene: TRBJ2-7; v_gene: TRBV7-2; CDR3aa: CASSFGWDAYEQYF
d_gene: -; j_gene: TRBJ2-5; v_gene: TRBV5-4; CDR3aa: CASSMGHNQETQYF
d_gene: TRBD2; j_gene: TRBJ2-1; v_gene: TRBV29-1; CDR3aa: CSVERTSGGANEQFF
d_gene: -; j_gene: TRBJ2-2; v_gene: TRBV7-6; CDR3aa: CASSLLGGNTGELFF
d_gene: TRBD1; j_gene: TRBJ2-1; v_gene: TRBV18; CDR3aa: CASSRQGYNEQFF
d_gene: -; j_gene: TRBJ2-7; v_gene: TRBV7-8; CDR3aa: CASTQFGGRITYEQYF
d_gene: TRBD1; j_gene: TRBJ1-5; v_gene: TRBV6-6; CDR3aa: CATGTGNQPQHF
d_gene: -; j_gene: TRBJ1-2; v_gene: TRBV29-1; CDR3aa: CSVEQGADYGYTF
d_gene: -; j_gene: TRBJ2-3; v_gene: TRBV7-7; CDR3aa: CASSPAVTDTQYF
d_gene: -; j_gene: TRBJ1-2; v_gene: TRBV19; CDR3aa: CASKPTGNYGYTF